This T cell receptor beta chain was sequenced during a study of cytomegalovirus exposure and HLA in healthy donors. Germline values: CDR1 KGHSH, CDR2 LQKENI. CDR3 length equals 16 residues. V shed 2 bases and J shed 0 bases, with 11 bases lying between them. Study-level findings and limits: Altogether, 164 TCR beta chains were recorded as cytomegalovirus-associated. Data from an earlier analysis indicated that most TCR beta V segments were productive either about 87% or about 30% of the time.

This clone was counted a single time. No antigen is known for it. With 60 Vbeta and 13 Jbeta primers, the PCR was carried out. Measured with immunoSEQ multiplex PCR; TCRdb has only the in-frame clones, and not every one. This table holds about 130,000 clones, around 77% found once. The clonotype originates from a man over 45 in good health and CMV-seronegative. What was sequenced was PBMCs. The genes are TRBV18 and TRBJ2-4, with D possibly TRBD2 on 6 matching bases. The chain's CDR3 is CASSPDPGLAKNIQYF. The DNA for the CDR3 is TGTGCCAGCTCACCAGATCCGGGACTAGCCAAAAACATTCAGTACTTC.